Listed below are T cell receptor beta chains from one sample, sequenced in a study of cytomegalovirus exposure and HLA in healthy donors. Measured with immunoSEQ multiplex PCR; TCRdb has only the in-frame clones, and not every one. This table has over 100,000 clones, around 66% appearing once. The sequencing sample was made of PBMCs. Every receptor here comes from a woman aged 40 to 50 in good health and CMV-seropositive. The CDR3 runs from the conserved cysteine through the conserved F or W. D genes are given only for firm matches. Size tells how often a clone was seen (once, few, many) or the class of an expanded clone, and some rows leave it out.

TRBJ2-7,14,NA,NA,TRBV7-9,CASSPPPSSYEQYF,TGTGCCAGCAGCCCCCCGCCTAGCTCCTACGAGCAGTACTTC
TRBJ2-7,14,NA,NA,TRBV6-5,CASSRGAGSYEQYF,TGTGCCAGCAGTCGAGGGGCGGGGTCCTACGAGCAGTACTTC
TRBJ1-6,17,NA,TRBD1,TRBV5-6,CASSFYSGGLFNSPLHF,TGTGCCAGCAGCTTTTATTCAGGGGGCCTCTTCAATTCACCCCTCCACTTT
TRBJ1-2,15,NA,TRBD1,TRBV27,CASSFARQGARGYTF,TGTGCCAGCAGTTTTGCGCGACAGGGGGCAAGAGGCTACACCTTC
TRBJ2-7,12,few,TRBD1,TRBV6-5,CASRQGATEQYF,TGTGCCAGCAGACAGGGGGCTACAGAGCAGTACTTC
TRBJ2-7,14,NA,NA,TRBV19,CASSEEVRYGEQYF,TGTGCCAGTAGTGAGGAGGTCCGTTATGGGGAGCAGTACTTC
TRBJ1-2,15,few,TRBD1,TRBV30,CAWTLGQGLLGGYTF,TGTGCCTGGACCCTAGGACAGGGTCTTCTGGGGGGCTACACCTTC
TRBJ1-5,15,few,NA,TRBV19,CASTAGQNSNQPQHF,TGTGCCAGTACCGCCGGACAGAATAGCAATCAGCCCCAGCATTTT
TRBJ1-6,14,NA,TRBD1,TRBV6-1,CASSPGQGGSPLHF,TGTGCCAGCAGTCCAGGACAGGGGGGATCACCCCTCCACTTT
TRBJ2-7,11,NA,NA,TRBV6-1,CASTRSYEQYF,TGTGCCAGCACTCGCTCCTACGAGCAGTACTTC
TRBJ1-2,13,NA,TRBD1,TRBV5-6,CASSGTGNYGYTF,TGTGCCAGCAGCGGGACAGGGAACTATGGCTACACCTTC
TRBJ1-1,15,NA,TRBD1,TRBV2,CASSINRGMNTEAFF,TGTGCCAGCAGTATCAACAGGGGGATGAACACTGAAGCTTTCTTT
TRBJ1-2,15,few,TRBD1,TRBV9,CASSALGQGGYGYTF,TGTGCCAGCAGCGCCCTTGGGCAGGGGGGCTATGGCTACACCTTC
TRBJ2-1,12,NA,NA,TRBV7-9,CSSSLGRNEQFF,TGTTCCAGCAGCTTAGGCCGGAATGAGCAGTTCTTC
TRBJ2-7,15,NA,TRBD2,TRBV6-6,CASSSLARTSYEQYF,TGTGCCAGCAGTTCACTAGCGCGGACCTCCTACGAGCAGTACTTC
TRBJ1-1,15,NA,TRBD1,TRBV4-2,CASSQVPGGDTEAFF,TGTGCCAGCAGCCAAGTCCCAGGGGGAGACACTGAAGCTTTCTTT
TRBJ1-5,13,NA,TRBD1,TRBV10-1,CASSRGQGSPQHF,TGCGCCAGCAGCCGGGGACAGGGGTCGCCCCAGCATTTT
TRBJ2-3,13,NA,NA,TRBV11-3,CASSLGQTDTQYF,TGTGCCAGCAGCTTAGGGCAAACAGATACGCAGTATTTT
TRBJ2-7,14,NA,NA,TRBV27,CASSLTSILREQYF,TGTGCCAGCAGTTTAACATCCATATTACGAGAGCAGTACTTC
TRBJ2-3,16,NA,TRBD2,TRBV7-6,CASSGRPSGSLDTQYF,TGTGCCAGCAGCGGCCGGCCTAGCGGGAGTTTAGATACGCAGTATTTT
TRBJ1-2,16,NA,NA,TRBV7-2,CASSLDRTVGHYGYTF,TGTGCCAGCAGCTTAGATCGGACAGTGGGCCACTATGGCTACACCTTC
TRBJ2-1,14,NA,NA,TRBV5-1,CASSLGAGNNEQFF,TGCGCCAGCAGCTTGGGAGCAGGGAACAATGAGCAGTTCTTC
TRBJ2-7,13,few,NA,TRBV4-1,CASSQIGEDEQYF,TGCGCCAGCAGCCAAATTGGGGAGGACGAGCAGTACTTC
TRBJ1-1,18,NA,NA,TRBV28,CASSSSGSYGRPNTEAFF,TGTGCCAGCAGTTCATCCGGTAGCTACGGCCGACCGAACACTGAAGCTTTCTTT
TRBJ2-7,17,NA,TRBD2,TRBV5-1,CASSLGGSGGSSYEQYF,TGCGCCAGCAGCTTAGGGGGTAGCGGGGGTAGCTCCTACGAGCAGTACTTC
TRBJ2-1,14,NA,TRBD2,TRBV6-5,CASSLLAGVGEQFF,TGTGCCAGCAGTTTACTAGCGGGAGTGGGTGAGCAGTTCTTC
TRBJ2-1,16,NA,TRBD2,TRBV9,CASSVARLAGGYEQFF,TGTGCCAGCAGCGTAGCGAGACTAGCGGGAGGTTATGAGCAGTTCTTC
TRBJ1-1,15,NA,TRBD1,TRBV14,CASSHRTGGNTEAFF,TGTGCCAGCAGCCATCGCACAGGGGGGAACACTGAAGCTTTCTTT
TRBJ2-2,17,NA,NA,TRBV30,CAWSVSRGVTYTGELFF,TGTGCCTGGAGTGTTTCTCGCGGGGTGACCTACACCGGGGAGCTGTTTTTT
TRBJ1-2,14,NA,TRBD1,TRBV19,CASSSGTGYYGYTF,TGTGCCAGTAGTAGCGGGACAGGGTACTATGGCTACACCTTC
TRBJ1-3,14,NA,NA,TRBV19,CASFQGSSGNTIYF,TGTGCCAGTTTTCAGGGAAGCTCTGGAAACACCATATATTTT
TRBJ2-2,15,NA,TRBD2,TRBV4-2,CASSTGTSSSGELFF,TGTGCCAGCAGCACCGGGACTAGCAGTTCCGGGGAGCTGTTTTTT
TRBJ2-7,12,NA,NA,TRBV6-1,CASSPLWREQYF,TGTGCCAGCAGCCCGCTTTGGCGGGAGCAGTACTTC
TRBJ2-2,15,once,TRBD1,TRBV18,CASSPRTGGAGELFF,TGTGCCAGCTCACCCCGGACAGGGGGCGCCGGGGAGCTGTTTTTT
TRBJ2-1,14,NA,NA,TRBV27,CASSLVYQGGEQFF,TGTGCCAGCAGTTTAGTTTATCAGGGTGGTGAGCAGTTCTTC
TRBJ2-7,13,few,TRBD1,TRBV29-1,CSALGQGAYEQYF,TGCAGCGCCCTCGGACAGGGAGCGTACGAGCAGTACTTC
TRBJ2-7,12,NA,NA,TRBV9,CASSVDGVEQYF,TGTGCCAGCAGCGTAGACGGGGTCGAGCAGTACTTC
TRBJ1-1,13,NA,NA,TRBV29-1,CSVQGQTNTEAFF,TGCAGCGTCCAAGGACAGACTAACACTGAAGCTTTCTTT
TRBJ2-7,16,NA,NA,TRBV14,CASSQRNFAGEDEQYF,TGTGCCAGCAGCCAAAGAAACTTCGCCGGGGAAGACGAGCAGTACTTC
TRBJ1-4,16,NA,TRBD1,TRBV5-1,CASSQPPGQGHEKLFF,TGCGCCAGCAGCCAGCCGCCGGGACAGGGTCACGAAAAACTGTTTTTT
TRBJ2-7,15,few,TRBD2,TRBV6-5,CASSQVAGGTYEQYF,TGTGCCAGCAGTCAAGTAGCGGGGGGAACCTACGAGCAGTACTTC
TRBJ2-7,14,NA,NA,TRBV9,CASSLDSNSYEQYF,TGTGCCAGCAGCCTCGACTCCAACTCCTACGAGCAGTACTTC
TRBJ1-5,13,NA,NA,TRBV27,CASSSRSNQPQHF,TGTGCCAGCAGTTCGCGAAGCAATCAGCCCCAGCATTTT
TRBJ1-5,15,few,NA,TRBV10-2,CASSEGQGGNQPQHF,TGCGCCAGCAGTGAGGGGCAGGGAGGTAATCAGCCCCAGCATTTT
TRBJ1-2,15,NA,TRBD1,TRBV7-9,CASSSPTGQDYGYTF,TGTGCCAGCAGCTCCCCGACAGGGCAAGACTATGGCTACACCTTC
TRBJ2-7,15,few,TRBD2,TRBV5-1,CASSPGGLAVYEQYF,TGCGCCAGCAGCCCCGGGGGACTAGCGGTTTACGAGCAGTACTTC
TRBJ1-2,14,NA,NA,TRBV7-9,CASSLATGNYGYTF,TGTGCCAGCAGCTTAGCGACGGGTAACTATGGCTACACCTTC
TRBJ1-2,13,NA,NA,TRBV5-1,CASSLGQNYGYTF,TGCGCCAGCAGCTTGGGGCAGAACTATGGCTACACCTTC
TRBJ2-5,16,NA,TRBD2,TRBV5-1,CASSSTSGRAWETQYF,TGCGCCAGCAGCTCTACTAGCGGGAGGGCCTGGGAGACCCAGTACTTC
TRBJ2-7,15,NA,TRBD2,TRBV5-1,CASSQGLAGPNEQYF,TGCGCCAGCAGCCAAGGACTAGCGGGACCCAACGAGCAGTACTTC
TRBJ1-2,14,NA,TRBD1,TRBV29-1,CSVERQGADYGYTF,TGCAGCGTTGAACGCCAGGGGGCTGACTATGGCTACACCTTC
TRBJ1-1,12,NA,TRBD1,TRBV27,CASSRQGREAFF,TGTGCCAGCAGTCGACAGGGGCGGGAAGCTTTCTTT
TRBJ1-4,14,NA,NA,TRBV9,CASSSRATNEKLFF,TGTGCCAGCAGCTCCAGGGCAACTAATGAAAAACTGTTTTTT
TRBJ1-6,14,NA,NA,TRBV6-1,CASRPASGNSPLHF,TGTGCCAGCAGGCCTGCTTCGGGGAATTCACCCCTCCACTTT